These T cell receptor beta chains were read from a single sample in a study of cytomegalovirus exposure and HLA in healthy donors. This table comes from immunoSEQ multiplex PCR, and its TCRdb copy is limited to in-frame clones, with some not included. The table includes fewer than 400,000 clones, roughly 88% detected once. The sample was PBMCs. These receptors all come from a young woman in good health and CMV-seronegative. Each CDR3 is given without its conserved first and last residue. Each record gives: V gene, clone size, J gene, CDR3 protein. Rows may omit the clone size; those that give it use once, few, many or a size class.

V gene: TRBV20-1; clone size: NA; J gene: TRBJ1-1; CDR3 protein: SARRNTEAF
V gene: TRBV6-1; clone size: few; J gene: TRBJ2-7; CDR3 protein: ASSEASGGGYEQY
V gene: TRBV4-1; clone size: NA; J gene: TRBJ1-4; CDR3 protein: ASSQSARDREGANEKLF
V gene: TRBV2; clone size: NA; J gene: TRBJ2-2; CDR3 protein: ASSYGLAGEGELF
V gene: TRBV29-1; clone size: NA; J gene: TRBJ2-3; CDR3 protein: SVEDPLEQAGLTDTQY
V gene: TRBV7-2; clone size: NA; J gene: TRBJ2-1; CDR3 protein: ASSSPYVPGLTYNEQF
V gene: TRBV21-1; clone size: NA; J gene: TRBJ2-7; CDR3 protein: ASSKKGGSLAEYEQY
V gene: TRBV2; clone size: NA; J gene: TRBJ2-4; CDR3 protein: ASSEGLAGAKNIQY
V gene: TRBV6-1; clone size: NA; J gene: TRBJ1-1; CDR3 protein: ASGHLNTEAF
V gene: TRBV6-1; clone size: NA; J gene: TRBJ1-1; CDR3 protein: ASTQTGGARTEAF
V gene: TRBV30; clone size: NA; J gene: TRBJ1-1; CDR3 protein: AWSVTENTEAF
V gene: TRBV5-5; clone size: NA; J gene: TRBJ2-7; CDR3 protein: ASSRGLAASGYEQY
V gene: TRBV7-2; clone size: NA; J gene: TRBJ1-2; CDR3 protein: ASSLRTANGYT
V gene: TRBV27; clone size: NA; J gene: TRBJ1-2; CDR3 protein: ASRTQAGTGVIGYT
V gene: TRBV28; clone size: NA; J gene: TRBJ1-5; CDR3 protein: ASSPPTGSNQPQH
V gene: TRBV4-3; clone size: once; J gene: TRBJ2-3; CDR3 protein: ASSQGFAVTDTQY
V gene: TRBV5-1; clone size: NA; J gene: TRBJ2-7; CDR3 protein: ASSLGIQGAFSEQY
V gene: TRBV19; clone size: NA; J gene: TRBJ1-5; CDR3 protein: ASSLMRGPNQPQH
V gene: TRBV18; clone size: NA; J gene: TRBJ2-7; CDR3 protein: ASSPDRGEQY
V gene: TRBV25-1; clone size: once; J gene: TRBJ2-7; CDR3 protein: ASSIDSEQY
V gene: TRBV28; clone size: NA; J gene: TRBJ1-5; CDR3 protein: ASSPQGDEPQH
V gene: TRBV27; clone size: NA; J gene: TRBJ1-4; CDR3 protein: ASRDQSNEKLF
V gene: TRBV25-1; clone size: NA; J gene: TRBJ2-7; CDR3 protein: ASSPLAGGHEQY
V gene: TRBV11-2; clone size: NA; J gene: TRBJ2-7; CDR3 protein: ASRLAPLGAAYEQY
V gene: TRBV5-4; clone size: NA; J gene: TRBJ2-6; CDR3 protein: ASSSGGANVLT
V gene: TRBV6-5; clone size: NA; J gene: TRBJ1-1; CDR3 protein: ASSPLRGQGSEAF
V gene: TRBV27; clone size: NA; J gene: TRBJ2-2; CDR3 protein: ASSLYGGELF
V gene: TRBV6-1; clone size: NA; J gene: TRBJ2-7; CDR3 protein: ASSSTVLEQY
V gene: TRBV6-6; clone size: once; J gene: TRBJ2-1; CDR3 protein: ASSFLTSEQF
V gene: TRBV9; clone size: NA; J gene: TRBJ2-1; CDR3 protein: ASSPRWEGGGNEQF
V gene: TRBV9; clone size: NA; J gene: TRBJ1-1; CDR3 protein: ASSVGLRADTEAF
V gene: TRBV28; clone size: NA; J gene: TRBJ1-1; CDR3 protein: ASTAGGHTEAF
V gene: TRBV7-9; clone size: few; J gene: TRBJ2-1; CDR3 protein: ASPGTYNEQF
V gene: TRBV19; clone size: NA; J gene: TRBJ1-1; CDR3 protein: ASENSRGITEAF
V gene: TRBV5-1; clone size: NA; J gene: TRBJ2-7; CDR3 protein: ASSFTSGYSYEQY
V gene: TRBV10-3; clone size: many; J gene: TRBJ2-7; CDR3 protein: AISESSRDRGSYEQY
V gene: TRBV13; clone size: NA; J gene: TRBJ2-7; CDR3 protein: ASSLGRDVREQY
V gene: TRBV19; clone size: NA; J gene: TRBJ1-5; CDR3 protein: ASSIVWRLYSNQPQH
V gene: TRBV5-6; clone size: NA; J gene: TRBJ2-1; CDR3 protein: ASSLDRSRSYNEQF
V gene: TRBV7-9; clone size: NA; J gene: TRBJ1-2; CDR3 protein: ASSPGQGDGYT
V gene: TRBV5-4; clone size: NA; J gene: TRBJ2-1; CDR3 protein: ASSPGGDYNEQF
V gene: TRBV6-5; clone size: NA; J gene: TRBJ2-3; CDR3 protein: ASSYAGEADTQY
V gene: TRBV18; clone size: NA; J gene: TRBJ2-2; CDR3 protein: ASSRQGNTGELF
V gene: TRBV7-2; clone size: once; J gene: TRBJ2-7; CDR3 protein: ASSTHRGTYEQY
V gene: TRBV12-5; clone size: NA; J gene: TRBJ1-5; CDR3 protein: ASGWRPLGGLGNQPQH
V gene: TRBV6-5; clone size: NA; J gene: TRBJ2-7; CDR3 protein: ASSYSGDYTYEQY
V gene: TRBV11-2; clone size: NA; J gene: TRBJ2-3; CDR3 protein: ASSLRQRADTQY
V gene: TRBV7-9; clone size: NA; J gene: TRBJ2-1; CDR3 protein: ASSPFIGGERNEQF
V gene: TRBV27; clone size: NA; J gene: TRBJ2-7; CDR3 protein: ASSSPLRDSSYEQY